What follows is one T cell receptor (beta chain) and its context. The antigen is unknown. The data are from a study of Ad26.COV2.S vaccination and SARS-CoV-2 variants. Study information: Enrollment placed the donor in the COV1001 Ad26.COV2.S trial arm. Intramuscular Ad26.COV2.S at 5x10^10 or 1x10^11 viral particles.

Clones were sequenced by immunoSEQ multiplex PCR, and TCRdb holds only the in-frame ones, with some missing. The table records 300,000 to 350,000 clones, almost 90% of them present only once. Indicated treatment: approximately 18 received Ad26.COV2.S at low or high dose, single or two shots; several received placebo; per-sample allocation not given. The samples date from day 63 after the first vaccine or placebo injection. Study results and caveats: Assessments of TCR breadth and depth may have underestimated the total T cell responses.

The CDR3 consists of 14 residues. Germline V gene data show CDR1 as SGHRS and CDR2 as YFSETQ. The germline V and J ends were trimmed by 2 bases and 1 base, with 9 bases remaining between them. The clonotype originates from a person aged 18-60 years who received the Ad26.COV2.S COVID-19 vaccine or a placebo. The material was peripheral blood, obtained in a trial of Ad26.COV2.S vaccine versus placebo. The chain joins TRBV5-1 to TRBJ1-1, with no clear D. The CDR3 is CASSFSDTNTEAFF. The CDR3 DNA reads TGCGCCAGCAGCTTCTCTGACACGAACACTGAAGCTTTCTTT.